The rows below give T cell receptor beta chains drawn from one sample of a study of CD8 T cells in Susac syndrome. Via MiXCR, TCRdb re-called the immunoSEQ multiplex PCR reads, giving one row per CDR3 protein. The sample records about 140,000 distinct CDR3 sequences, roughly 94% being singletons. Specimen: CD4+ T cells from PBMCs. The receptors derive from a human donor with Susac syndrome. Each CDR3 is given with its conserved first and last residue. A D gene is named only where the DNA matches it firmly. Expanded clones are given a class, and other clones once, few, many or no size at all.

j_call clone_size d_call v_call cdr3_aa cdr3_nt
TRBJ2-7 . TRBD1 TRBV19 CASSTTGTGGSEQYF TGTGCCAGTAGTACCACCGGGACAGGGGGTTCCGAGCAGTACTTC
TRBJ1-1 . . TRBV30 CAWTRTANTEAFF TGTGCCTGGACCCGGACAGCCAACACTGAAGCTTTCTTT
TRBJ2-5 few . TRBV5-4 CASSQTKETQYF TGTGCCAGCAGCCAAACTAAGGAGACCCAGTACTTC
TRBJ2-1 . TRBD2 TRBV28 CATRSAAAGERDEQFF TGTGCCACCCGAAGTGCTGCTGCGGGGGAACGGGATGAGCAGTTCTTC
TRBJ2-2 . . TRBV5-1 CASNQEGTGELFF TGCGCCAGCAATCAGGAGGGAACCGGGGAGCTGTTTTTT
TRBJ1-5 . TRBD1 TRBV12-3/TRBV12-4 CASSPDRAANQPQHF TGTGCCAGCAGTCCTGACAGGGCCGCTAATCAGCCCCAGCATTTT
TRBJ1-1 . . TRBV12-3/TRBV12-4 CASSPGSEAFF TGTGCCAGCAGTCCCGGGAGTGAAGCTTTCTTT
TRBJ1-2 . TRBD1 TRBV20-1 CSARLGTERGYTF TGCAGTGCTAGGCTCGGGACAGAAAGAGGCTACACCTTC
TRBJ2-7 . . TRBV15 CATSRDIIPEQYF TGTGCCACCAGCAGAGACATAATCCCCGAGCAGTACTTC
TRBJ2-2 . . TRBV5-1 CASSLVPQGPTGELFF TGCGCCAGCAGCTTGGTCCCACAGGGTCCCACCGGGGAGCTGTTTTTT
TRBJ1-3 . . TRBV9 CASSESSGNTIYF TGTGCCAGCTCCGAGAGCTCTGGAAACACCATATATTTT
TRBJ1-2 . . TRBV9 CASSNGGTTNYGYTF TGTGCCAGCAGCAACGGCGGGACGACTAACTATGGCTACACCTTC
TRBJ1-5 . . TRBV28 CASSPPPGDQPQHF TGTGCCAGCAGCCCCCCTCCAGGAGACCAGCCCCAGCATTTT
TRBJ2-1 . TRBD1 TRBV6-5 CATLTGANNEQFF TGTGCCACTCTGACAGGGGCCAACAATGAGCAGTTCTTC
TRBJ2-1 . . TRBV14 CASRPSGAPYNEQFF TGTGCCAGCAGACCGTCGGGGGCACCCTACAATGAGCAGTTCTTC
TRBJ1-1 . . TRBV20-1 CSAWDPGETEAFF TGCAGTGCCTGGGACCCGGGGGAGACTGAAGCTTTCTTT
TRBJ2-5 . . TRBV9 CASSVEPGETQYF TGTGCCAGCAGCGTAGAGCCTGGTGAGACCCAGTACTTC
TRBJ1-1 . TRBD1 TRBV9 CASSVLGQGNTEAFF TGTGCCAGCAGCGTCCTGGGACAGGGAAACACTGAAGCTTTCTTT
TRBJ2-1 . TRBD2 TRBV12-3/TRBV12-4 CASSSSGTDEQFF TGTGCCAGCAGCTCTAGCGGGACCGATGAGCAGTTCTTC
TRBJ2-1 . . TRBV3-1 CASSQGGKNEQFF TGTGCCAGCAGCCAAGGGGGGAAAAATGAGCAGTTCTTC
TRBJ1-5 few TRBD1 TRBV27 CASSPGTGNQPQHF TGTGCCAGCAGTCCCGGGACAGGGAATCAGCCCCAGCATTTT
TRBJ1-2 . TRBD1 TRBV5-1 CASSTSTGGMNGYTF TGCGCCAGCAGCACTTCGACAGGGGGCATGAATGGCTACACCTTC
TRBJ2-1 . TRBD1 TRBV28 CASSSTGEYNEQFF TGTGCCAGCAGCTCGACAGGGGAGTACAATGAGCAGTTCTTC
TRBJ2-3 . . TRBV5-1 CASTLLGETTDTQYF TGCGCCAGCACCCTTCTGGGGGAAACCACAGATACGCAGTATTTT